This T cell receptor beta chain was sequenced during a study of T cells after yellow fever vaccination (dated by TCRdb to between 2018 and 2021). Some background on the complete study: The SMART-Seq v4 Ultra Low Input RNA kit was used to prepare libraries from fractions with low cell numbers. Bulk TCR alpha and beta repertoires were sequenced longitudinally to track T-cell clones before and after primary and booster YFV17D yellow fever vaccination. Blood samples were taken at several timepoints before and after primary and secondary immunization, and bulk PBMC replicates and cell subsets were isolated. Two healthy male donors, one aged 18 to 29 and one aged 30 to 40 years, made up the cohort. Study-wide conclusions, independent of this receptor: Most clones expanded after primary vaccination (around 96% of CD4 and around 88% of CD8) were re-detected after the booster, suggesting that broad memory maintenance occurred. A small share of clonotypes was detected in both CD4 and CD8 compartments, with the overlap likely arising from convergent recombination. Compared with the primary T-cell response, the secondary T-cell response was faster but weaker, reaching its peak on day 5 rather than on day 15. Only a couple of donors were included in the study, so the extent to which the findings can be generalized is limited. Because abundant contaminating clonotypes from the bulk population could be contained in FACS-sorted repertoires, computational filtering was required.

The germline V gene provides CDR1 MGHRA and CDR2 YSYEKL. Cut back by 4 bases and 7 bases, the V and J ends lie 19 bases apart. The CDR3, from cysteine to phenylalanine, totals 15 residues. The retained sequence is limited to the CDR3, 45 bases, with the frame set at the first base. In light of the paper, this sample's treatment or condition label describes: live attenuated yellow fever vaccine strain. A standard Ficoll-Paque protocol was used to isolate PBMCs from peripheral blood. Dynabeads CD4 and CD8 positive selection kits were used to isolate CD4 and CD8 T-cell fractions. RNA was extracted with TriZol from bulk PBMCs, CD4 and CD8 fractions, and dextramer-positive and dextramer-negative fractions. There are many counts of this clonotype. No antigen is known for it. No clone much larger than this one lies a single base away; base qualities are absent. TCRdb shows the sequencer as Illumina NovaSeq 6000. Synthesis of TCR cDNA relied on 5'RACE template switching, a step that introduced a universal primer site along with unique molecular identifiers. Priming of cDNA synthesis was performed from both the TCR alpha and TCR beta constant segments. Library amplification used two PCR steps, and the second PCR step added sample barcodes and sequencing adapters. Sequencing of libraries was performed on Illumina HiSeq 2500 (2x100 bp) or NovaSeq (2x150 bp). The authors' pipeline ran thus. Demultiplexing of reads and collapsing into UMI consensus sequences were performed with MIGEC, and V(D)J alignment was carried out with MiXCR. Clonotypes responding to the vaccine were identified with edgeR on replicate PBMC samples, with the criteria of FDR below 0.01 and a log2 fold change above 5 up to day 15. Bulk clonotypes were assigned CD4 or CD8 identity according to which sequenced CD4 or CD8 repertoire held them at higher abundance. TCRdb took the public reads, trimmed them with fastp at Q25, ran MiXCR for clone calling and kept in-frame beta chains. Here each entry gathers all rows of one CDR3 protein and keeps the most common genes and DNA. The V and J calls and clone size come from TCRdb's table, not from the authors' own analysis. This sample has some 170,000 distinct CDR3 sequences in its table, and approximately 10% of those were observed once. In total, the top ten clones hold around 33% of the sample.

The sequencing used CD8+ T cells sorted from PBMCs, collected 45 days after the yellow fever booster vaccination. The TCR was taken from a man between 18 and 29 years old who received the YFV17D yellow fever vaccine. The chain couples TRBV4-1 to TRBJ1-1; there is no confident call for the D gene. The nucleotide sequence is given as TGCGCCAGCAGCCTCGACCGGGTGGAGGTCCGTGAAGCTTTCTTT. It translates as CASSLDRVEVREAFF.